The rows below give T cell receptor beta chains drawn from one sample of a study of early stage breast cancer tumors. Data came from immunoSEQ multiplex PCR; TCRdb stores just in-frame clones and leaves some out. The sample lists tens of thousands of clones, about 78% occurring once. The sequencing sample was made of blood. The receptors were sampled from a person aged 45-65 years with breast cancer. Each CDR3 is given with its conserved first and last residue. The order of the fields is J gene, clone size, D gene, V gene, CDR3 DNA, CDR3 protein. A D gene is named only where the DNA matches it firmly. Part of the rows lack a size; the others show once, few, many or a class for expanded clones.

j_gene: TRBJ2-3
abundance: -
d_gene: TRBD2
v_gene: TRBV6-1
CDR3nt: TGTGCCAGCCTAGCGGGAGACCGAGATACGCAGTATTTT
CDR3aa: CASLAGDRDTQYF

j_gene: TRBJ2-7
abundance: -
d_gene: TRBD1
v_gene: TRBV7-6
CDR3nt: TGTGCCAGCAGCGGAACAGGGGACGAGCAGTACTTC
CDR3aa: CASSGTGDEQYF

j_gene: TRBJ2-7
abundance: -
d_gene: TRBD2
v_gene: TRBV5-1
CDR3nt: TGCGCCAGCAGCTTGGAGCGCCCGACTAGCGGCCTAATCTACGAGCAGTACTTC
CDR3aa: CASSLERPTSGLIYEQYF

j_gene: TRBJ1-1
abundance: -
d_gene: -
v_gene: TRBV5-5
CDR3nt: TGTGCCAGCAGCCAGACTGTAAGCGTTATCATGAACACTGAAGCTTTCTTT
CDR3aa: CASSQTVSVIMNTEAFF

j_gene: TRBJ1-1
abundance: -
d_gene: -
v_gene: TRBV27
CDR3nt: TGTGCCAGCAGTTTCACAGTGGGCGAAGCTTTCTTT
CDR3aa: CASSFTVGEAFF

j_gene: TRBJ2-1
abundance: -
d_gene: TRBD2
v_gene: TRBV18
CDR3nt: TGTGCCAGCCGTAACCGGGGGGACAATGAGCAGTTCTTC
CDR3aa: CASRNRGDNEQFF

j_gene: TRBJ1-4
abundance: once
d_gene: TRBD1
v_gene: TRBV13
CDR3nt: TGTGCCAGCAGCTTAGGCCTGCCGAGACAGGGGAGAGAAAAACTGTTTTTT
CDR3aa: CASSLGLPRQGREKLFF

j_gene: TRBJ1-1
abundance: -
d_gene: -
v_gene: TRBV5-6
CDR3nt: TGTGCCAGCAGCTTGGAATATGGGCGGGGGACTGAAGCTTTCTTT
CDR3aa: CASSLEYGRGTEAFF

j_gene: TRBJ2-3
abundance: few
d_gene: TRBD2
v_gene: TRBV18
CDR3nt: TGTGCCAGCTCACCATTTGGTAGCGGGAGATTAGATACGCAGTATTTT
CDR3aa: CASSPFGSGRLDTQYF

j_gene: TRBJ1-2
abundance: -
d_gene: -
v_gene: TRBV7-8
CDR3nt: TGTGCCAGCAGCTTAACCGCCCTTGCCTCTAGTGGCTACACCTTC
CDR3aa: CASSLTALASSGYTF

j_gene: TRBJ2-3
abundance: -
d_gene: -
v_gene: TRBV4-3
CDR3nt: TGCGCCAGCAGCCAAGGCAGGTCCACAGATACGCAGTATTTT
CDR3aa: CASSQGRSTDTQYF

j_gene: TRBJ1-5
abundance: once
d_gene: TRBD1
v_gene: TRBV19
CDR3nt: TGTGCCAGTAGTATAGCCGACAGGGGCAATCAGCCCCAGCATTTT
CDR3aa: CASSIADRGNQPQHF

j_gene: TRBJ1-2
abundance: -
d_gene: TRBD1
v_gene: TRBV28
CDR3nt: TGTGCCAGCAGACGGACAGGGGGCGCAAGTAACTATGGCTACACCTTC
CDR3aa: CASRRTGGASNYGYTF

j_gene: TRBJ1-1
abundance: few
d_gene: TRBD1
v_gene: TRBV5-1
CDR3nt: TGCGCCAGCAGCTTGGAGGGACAGGGCAACACTGAAGCTTTCTTT
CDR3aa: CASSLEGQGNTEAFF

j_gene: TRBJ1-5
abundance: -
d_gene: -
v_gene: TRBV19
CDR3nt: TGTGCCAGTAGTGGGGATCCCGGGACCCAGCATTTT
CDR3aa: CASSGDPGTQHF

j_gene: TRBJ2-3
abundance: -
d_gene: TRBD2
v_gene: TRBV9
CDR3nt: TGTGCCAGCAGCGTTCTAGCGGGGGCCGGTGGTGCAGATACGCAGTATTTT
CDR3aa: CASSVLAGAGGADTQYF

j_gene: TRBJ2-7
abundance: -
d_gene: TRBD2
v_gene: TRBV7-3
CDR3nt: TGTGCCAGCAGCCCCACCGGGGTACTAGCGGGGATATACGAGCAGTACTTC
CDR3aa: CASSPTGVLAGIYEQYF

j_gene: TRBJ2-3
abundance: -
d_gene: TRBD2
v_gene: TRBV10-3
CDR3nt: TGTGCCATCAGGCGAGCGGGGGAGACAGATACGCAGTATTTT
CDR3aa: CAIRRAGETDTQYF

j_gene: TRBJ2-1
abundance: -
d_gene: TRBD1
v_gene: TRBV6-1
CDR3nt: TGTGCCAGCAGTGAGGGACAGGGGGCCAATGAGCAGTTCTTC
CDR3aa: CASSEGQGANEQFF

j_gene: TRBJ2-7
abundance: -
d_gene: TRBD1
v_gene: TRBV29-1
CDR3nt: TGCAGCGTTGTAGGCGGACAGGGAAGGCTTTCCTACGAGCAGTACTTC
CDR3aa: CSVVGGQGRLSYEQYF

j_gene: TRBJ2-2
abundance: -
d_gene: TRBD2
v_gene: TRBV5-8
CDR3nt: TGTGCCAGCAGCTTGGTACTGAGTAGCGGGAGCCCCACCGGGGAGCTGTTTTTT
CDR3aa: CASSLVLSSGSPTGELFF

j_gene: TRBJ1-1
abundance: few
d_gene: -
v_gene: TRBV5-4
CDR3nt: TGTGCCAGCAGCTTTGACAAGAACACTGAAGCTTTCTTT
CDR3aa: CASSFDKNTEAFF